These T cell receptor beta chains were read from a single sample in a study of blood T cell repertoires in COVID-19. Clones were read by immunoSEQ multiplex PCR, and TCRdb kept only the in-frame ones, dropping some. Altogether about 120,000 clones are present, 90% being singletons, with the ten largest covering less than 5%. Source material: peripheral blood. These TCRs come from a man between 60 and 75 years old with COVID-19, enrolled during active disease. Both conserved end residues are part of each CDR3. A D gene is named only where the DNA matches it firmly.

v_call d_call cdr3_aa
TRBV6-6 TRBD2 CASSYVAGYEQYF
TRBV24-1 NA CATSESRDYGYTF
TRBV7-8 TRBD1 CASSTDRVGANVLTF
TRBV4-1 NA CASSQGEVVGTEAFF
TRBV10-1 NA CASNLSNQPQHF
TRBV7-9 TRBD1 CASSLAGTGSYGYTF
TRBV3-1/TRBV3-2 NA CASSQDLGLAGLFF
TRBV13 TRBD1 CASSSTGTANYEQYF
TRBV11-2 TRBD1 CASSLVSGQTYEQYF
TRBV5-1 NA CASSSRSTRSEAFF
TRBV12-5 NA CASGFAASYEQYF
TRBV9 TRBD2 CASSVGGGSGRNGEQFF
TRBV27 NA CASSLSTGGANYGYTF
TRBV5-1 TRBD2 CASSLDAGGPGELFF
TRBV7-9 NA CASSLVREYNEQFF
TRBV5-4 NA CASSLVRERLNEQFF
TRBV5-4 TRBD2 CASSLLASSDTQYF
TRBV2 NA CASSRTAYNSPLHF
TRBV5-4 NA CASSSNRVSGNYGYTF
TRBV4-3 TRBD2 CASSRLAGPSYEQYF
TRBV19 NA CASSIAGWNNQPQHF
TRBV29-1 NA CSLNGGRSTEAFF
TRBV9 NA CASSTGLSYEQYF
TRBV27 NA CASTMRWVTQGPTEQYF
TRBV28 NA CASSLSQGWGYTF
TRBV7-9 TRBD2 CASSWRESGTDTQYF
TRBV29-1 TRBD1 CSVGTGGGAFF
TRBV14 TRBD1 CASSARDRVSDSPLHF
TRBV10-3 NA CAISNDRLSGNTIYF
TRBV9 TRBD1 CASSREDRGLYEQYF
TRBV5-6 NA CASSLQGITAYEQYF
TRBV5-1 NA CASSPGDDLLGEKLFF
TRBV11-1 NA CASSSPGQPHGYTF
TRBV19 TRBD2 CASTSSGTSRTQYF
TRBV5-1 TRBD2 CASSLAGTSGVGTDTQYF
TRBV4-3 TRBD2 CASSPGIGLAGGPGRVFF
TRBV19 TRBD1 CASTTGITGGLSVYTEAFF
TRBV6-1 TRBD2 CASSPRLAGDGVDF
TRBV6-4 TRBD2 CASSAGTSGTDTQYF
TRBV7-8 NA CASSLVGSSPGGYGYTF
TRBV27 TRBD1 CASSEDRDAYEQYF
TRBV3-1/TRBV3-2 NA CASSQDSANTGELFF
TRBV24-1 TRBD1 CATSSQGVNEKLFF
TRBV6-5 NA CASRTENSGNTIYF
TRBV24-1 TRBD1 CATSDDRANEQFF
TRBV18 TRBD2 CASSPGSSGSTDTQYF
TRBV10-1 TRBD1 CASSTGTGAHEQYF
TRBV3-1/TRBV3-2 NA CASSQEQGEQFF
TRBV6-6 TRBD2 CASSKIAGVRADTQYF
TRBV29-1 NA CSGLAGIPGGTIYF
TRBV25-1 TRBD1 CASMGGQGRNQPQHF
TRBV13 TRBD1 CASSPVGQHQETQYF
TRBV29-1 NA CSVEKGNEKLFF
TRBV29-1 NA CSVEARHTEAFF